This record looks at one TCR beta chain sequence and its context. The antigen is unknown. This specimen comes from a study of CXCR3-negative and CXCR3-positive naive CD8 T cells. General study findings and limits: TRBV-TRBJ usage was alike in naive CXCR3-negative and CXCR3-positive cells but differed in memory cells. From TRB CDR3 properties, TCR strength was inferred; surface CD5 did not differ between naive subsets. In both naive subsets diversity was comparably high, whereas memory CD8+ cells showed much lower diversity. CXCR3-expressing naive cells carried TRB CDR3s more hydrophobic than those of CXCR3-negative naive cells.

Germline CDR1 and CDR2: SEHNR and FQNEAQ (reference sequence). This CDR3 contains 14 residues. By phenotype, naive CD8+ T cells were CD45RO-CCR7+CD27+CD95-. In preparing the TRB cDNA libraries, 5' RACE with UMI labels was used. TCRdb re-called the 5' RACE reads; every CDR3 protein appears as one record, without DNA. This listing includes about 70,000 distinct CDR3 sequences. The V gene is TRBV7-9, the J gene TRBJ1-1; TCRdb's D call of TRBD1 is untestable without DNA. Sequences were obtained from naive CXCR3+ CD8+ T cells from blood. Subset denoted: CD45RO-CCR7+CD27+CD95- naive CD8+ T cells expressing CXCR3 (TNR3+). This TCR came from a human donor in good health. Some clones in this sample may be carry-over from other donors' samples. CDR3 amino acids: CASRSDRPNTEAFF.